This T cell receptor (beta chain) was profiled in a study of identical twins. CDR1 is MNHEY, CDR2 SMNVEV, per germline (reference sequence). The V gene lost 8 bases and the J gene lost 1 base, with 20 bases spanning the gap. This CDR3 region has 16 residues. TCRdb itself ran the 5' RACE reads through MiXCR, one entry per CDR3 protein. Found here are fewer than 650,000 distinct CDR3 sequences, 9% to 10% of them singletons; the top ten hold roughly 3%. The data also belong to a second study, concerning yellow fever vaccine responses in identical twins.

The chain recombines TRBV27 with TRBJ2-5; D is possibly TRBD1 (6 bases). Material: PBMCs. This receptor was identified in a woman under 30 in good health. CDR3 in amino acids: CASRVTGPLTQETQYF. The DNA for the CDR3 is TGTGCCAGCCGCGTAACAGGGCCTTTAACCCAAGAGACCCAGTACTTC.